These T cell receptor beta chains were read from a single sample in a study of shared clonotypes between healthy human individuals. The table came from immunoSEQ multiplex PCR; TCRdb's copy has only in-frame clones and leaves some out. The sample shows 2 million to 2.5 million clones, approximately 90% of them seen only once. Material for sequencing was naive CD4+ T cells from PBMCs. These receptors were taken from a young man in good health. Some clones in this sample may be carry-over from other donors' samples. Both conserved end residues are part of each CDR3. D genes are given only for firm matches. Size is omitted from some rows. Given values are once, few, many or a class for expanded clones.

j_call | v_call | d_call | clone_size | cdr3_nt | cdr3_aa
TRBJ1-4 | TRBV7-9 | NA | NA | TGTGCCAGCAGCCCTGGACAGTATAATGAAAAACTGTTTTTT | CASSPGQYNEKLFF
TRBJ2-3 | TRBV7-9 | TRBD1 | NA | TGTGCCAGCAGCTTTCCGGGACAGAGCACAGATACGCAGTATTTT | CASSFPGQSTDTQYF
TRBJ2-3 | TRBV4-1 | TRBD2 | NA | TGCGCCAGCAGCCACTCGTTGGGACTAGCGGGAGCCCCTGGCAGCACAGATACGCAGTATTTT | CASSHSLGLAGAPGSTDTQYF
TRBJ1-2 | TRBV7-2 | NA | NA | TGTGCCAGCAGCCAGCGGCCGGGGAACTATGGCTACACCTTC | CASSQRPGNYGYTF
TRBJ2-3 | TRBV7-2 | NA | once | TGTGCCAGCAGGCAAACTAGCACAGATACGCAGTATTTT | CASRQTSTDTQYF
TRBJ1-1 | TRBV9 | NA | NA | TGTGCCAGCAGCCCGGCTCGGGGAGAAACTGAAGCTTTCTTT | CASSPARGETEAFF
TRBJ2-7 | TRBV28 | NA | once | TGTGCCAGCAGACTACCTCTGACATACGAGCAGTACTTC | CASRLPLTYEQYF
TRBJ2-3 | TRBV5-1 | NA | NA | TGCGCCAGCAGCTTACAGGGCCTCACTGATACGCAGTATTTT | CASSLQGLTDTQYF
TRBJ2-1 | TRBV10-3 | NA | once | TGTGCCATCCGGGGCCCGAATGAGCAGTTCTTC | CAIRGPNEQFF
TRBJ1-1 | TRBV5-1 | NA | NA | TGCGCCAGCAGCTTGGGAGACAGGCGAGATGCGGCTTTCTTT | CASSLGDRRDAAFF
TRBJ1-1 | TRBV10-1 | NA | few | TGCGCCAGCAGTGAGAACCCTCGGAGCGCTGAAGCTTTCTTT | CASSENPRSAEAFF
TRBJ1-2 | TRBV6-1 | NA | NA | TGTGCCAGCATACGTTCTTTAAGCGACTATGGCTACACCTTC | CASIRSLSDYGYTF
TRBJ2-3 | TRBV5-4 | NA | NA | TGTGCCAGCAGCTTGGAGTATCCGGCAGATACGCAGTATTTT | CASSLEYPADTQYF
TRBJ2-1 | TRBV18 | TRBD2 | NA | TGTGCCAGCTCCCCGTCTAGCGGGAACTACAATGAGCAGTTCTTC | CASSPSSGNYNEQFF
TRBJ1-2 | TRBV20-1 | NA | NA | TGCAGTGCTCCCCCTAACTATGGCTACACCTTC | CSAPPNYGYTF
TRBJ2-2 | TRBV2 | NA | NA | TGTGCCAGCAGTTTGGAGTCCGGGGAGCTGTTTTTT | CASSLESGELFF